Shown below are 25 T cell receptor beta chains from a single sample sequenced in a study of T cells after yellow fever vaccination. TCRdb re-called the 5' RACE reads with MiXCR, one entry per CDR3 protein. The repertoire holds hundreds of thousands of distinct CDR3 sequences, with roughly an eighth as singletons. The material sequenced was PBMCs, taken on the day of the yellow fever booster vaccination. Source of these receptors: a young man who received the YFV17D yellow fever vaccine.

Turning to this clonotype: A much more abundant neighbour one base away suggests this may be a read error. V gene TRBV6-2 or TRBV6-3 combines with J gene TRBJ2-7, with D possibly being TRBD2 (6 bases). CDR3 length: 13 amino acids. Germline-derived CDR1 and CDR2 are MNHEY and SVGEGT. DNA for the CDR3: TGTGCCAACAGTCAATTGCGGCGGGGCGAGCAGTACTTC. It codes for CANSQLRRGEQYF.

Only a few counts were recorded for this clonotype. The chain links TRBV3-1 to TRBJ2-5; 14 positions agree with TRBD2. V shed 6 bases and J 5 bases; nucleotides not matched to a gene: 8. This CDR3 spans 16 amino acids. Germline loops: CDR1 LGHDT, CDR2 YNNKEL (reference sequence). The CDR3 protein is CASSGLAGGVTETQYF. The CDR3 DNA follows: TGTGCCAGCAGTGGACTAGCGGGAGGTGTCACGGAGACCCAGTACTTC.

This clonotype was found a few times. V is TRBV5-1 and J is TRBJ2-7; TRBD2 matches at 14 bases. V shed 6 bases, J shed 7 bases, and the junction held 6 bases outside the gene matches. Germline CDR1 SGHRS, CDR2 YFSETQ. This CDR3 is built from 14 residues. The CDR3 loop is CASTGTSGSGEQYF. CDR3 nucleotide sequence: TGCGCCAGCACTGGGACTAGCGGGAGTGGTGAGCAGTACTTC.

The V gene is TRBV5-4, the J gene TRBJ2-1; 10 nucleotides line up with TRBD2. There are 13 residues in the CDR3. The germline gives CDR1 SGHNT, CDR2 YYREEE (reference sequence). V gave up 9 bases and J gave up 4 bases; unmatched junction bases: 4. CDR3 region: CATTSGTYNEQFF. The CDR3 DNA sequence: TGTGCCACCACTAGCGGGACGTACAATGAGCAGTTCTTC. Combining the CDR3 with reference TRBV5-4 and TRBJ2-1 gives the whole variable domain ETGVTQSPTHLIKTRGQQVTLRCSSQSGHNTVSWYQQALGQGPQFIFQYYREEENGRGNFPPRFSGLQFPNYSSELNVNALELDDSALYLCATTSGTYNEQFFGPGTRLTVL.

The CDR3: CASSQGTLAHSYNEQFF. Written as DNA, the CDR3 is TGTGCCAGCAGCCAAGGGACCTTAGCCCACTCCTACAATGAGCAGTTCTTC. V gene TRBV14 combines with J gene TRBJ2-1; no clear D gene. V dropped 1 base and J dropped 0 bases, with 13 bases sitting between them. The V gene's germline CDR1 is SGHDN and CDR2 FVKESK. This CDR3 spans 17 amino acids.

The rearrangement joins TRBV9 to TRBJ1-1; D is unresolved. This CDR3 spans 14 amino acids. CDR1 is SGDLS and CDR2 is YYNGEE in the germline V gene. V lost 3 bases to trimming and J lost 1 base, with 10 bases between them. The CDR3 nucleotides are TGTGCCAGCAGCGGCGACCCGTGGAACACTGAAGCTTTCTTT. Translating it yields CASSGDPWNTEAFF.

This chain links TRBV5-1 with TRBJ2-5, with unresolved D. Germline CDR1 and CDR2: SGHRS and YFSETQ. The CDR3 runs to 14 residues. V was pared by 4 bases and J by 5 bases, with 15 bases between. As DNA, the CDR3 is TGCGCCAGCAGCCCGGACGGCGGTGGGGAGACCCAGTACTTC. The encoded protein is CASSPDGGGETQYF.

The chain employs TRBV6-5 and TRBJ2-1; D is uncertain. Germline V CDR1 and CDR2: MNHEY, SVGAGI. V shed 6 bases and J shed 4 bases, with 7 bases lying between them. The length of the CDR3 is 12 residues. The CDR3 spells CASRRLYNEQFF. In DNA, the CDR3 is TGTGCCAGCAGACGCCTTTACAATGAGCAGTTCTTC.

This clonotype was observed a few times. The chain joins TRBV3-1 to TRBJ1-1, with a tentative D call TRBD1 (5 bases). The germline V gene encodes CDR1 LGHDT and CDR2 YNNKEL (reference sequence). Trimming removed 5 bases at V and 9 bases at J, with 19 bases between. There are 14 residues in the CDR3. The CDR3 sequence is CASSSTGTDVKAFF. CDR3 DNA: TGTGCCAGCAGCTCAACCGGGACGGACGTGAAAGCTTTCTTT.

This clonotype occurred a few times. The V and J genes are TRBV5-1 and TRBJ2-7, with 9 bases matching TRBD1. CDR1 and CDR2 from the germline V gene are SGHRS and YFSETQ. V lost 4 bases to trimming and J lost 6 bases; unmatched junction nucleotides: 11. The CDR3 is 15 amino acids. The CDR3 protein is CASSGPQGARIEQYF. The CDR3 bases are TGCGCCAGCAGCGGACCACAGGGGGCCAGGATCGAGCAGTACTTC.

The V call is TRBV10-3, the J call TRBJ2-5; TRBD2 aligns across 8 bases. The V gene's germline CDR1 is ENHRY and CDR2 SYGVKD. The CDR3 has 16 residues. Trimming removed 0 bases from V and 1 base from J; junction bases left unmatched: 4. CDR3 amino acids: CAISESIAGLQETQYF. CDR3 nucleotide sequence: TGTGCCATCAGTGAGTCGATAGCGGGACTCCAAGAGACCCAGTACTTC.

This chain connects TRBV11-2 to TRBJ2-3; TRBD2 matches at 14 bases. After removal of 3 bases from V and 0 bases from J, the junction contained 8 bases not matched to a gene. CDR1 and CDR2 (germline): SGHAT, FQNNGV. The CDR3 has 19 residues. This chain's CDR3 is CASSFPGLAGEDSTDTQYF. As DNA, the CDR3 is TGTGCCAGCAGCTTCCCGGGACTAGCGGGAGAGGATAGCACAGATACGCAGTATTTT.

This clonotype has only a few counts. This chain joins TRBV11-1 and TRBJ1-1, with 10 bases matching TRBD1. CDR1 and CDR2 from the germline V gene are SGHAT and FQDESV (reference sequence). The CDR3 contains 14 residues. The V gene end was trimmed by 4 bases and the J gene end by 5 bases; junction bases not matched to a gene: 4. The CDR3 region has the DNA TGTGCCAGCAGCTGGACAGGGGGAAAGACTGAAGCTTTCTTT. This translates into CASSWTGGKTEAFF. Drawing the rest from reference TRBV11-1 and TRBJ1-1, the complete variable domain is EAEVAQSPRYKITEKSQAVAFWCDPISGHATLYWYRQILGQGPELLVQFQDESVVDDSQLPKDRFSAERLKGVDSTLKIQPAELGDSAMYLCASSWTGGKTEAFFGQGTRLTVV.

This clonotype was counted between two and nine times. V usage is TRBV12-3 or TRBV12-4 and J usage is TRBJ1-1; tentatively, D is TRBD1 (6 bases). The CDR3 loop spans 15 amino acids. The V and J ends lost 3 bases and 2 bases respectively, with 13 bases between them. CDR3: CASSFSETGNTEAFF. As DNA, the CDR3 is TGTGCCAGCAGTTTCTCCGAGACAGGAAACACTGAAGCTTTCTTT.

This clonotype was observed a handful of times. The chain couples TRBV20-1 to TRBJ2-1; the D is unclear. Germline-derived CDR1 and CDR2 are DFQATT and SNEGSKA (reference sequence). V shed 2 bases and J shed 6 bases, with 14 bases lying between them. This CDR3 spans 14 amino acids. CDR3 sequence (DNA): TGCAGTGCTAGATCTGAGCTAGGAAGCAATGAGCAGTTCTTC. It translates to CSARSELGSNEQFF.

The V call is TRBV7-9, the J call TRBJ2-1; a weak D match, TRBD2 (6 bases). V was shortened by 5 bases and J by 7 bases, with 12 bases between the two germline ends. Germline CDR1 SEHNR, CDR2 FQNEAQ (reference sequence). CDR3 length: 13 amino acids. The CDR3 DNA is TGTGCCAGCAGCCCGGGACTTGGGAATGAGCAGTTCTTC. This gives the protein CASSPGLGNEQFF.

The V call is TRBV5-1, the J call TRBJ2-1, with 14 bases identical to TRBD2. The J segment lost 7 bases and the V segment lost 4 bases, leaving 10 bases of the junction unmatched. This CDR3 is 17 amino acids long. Germline-derived CDR1 and CDR2 are SGHRS and YFSETQ. In DNA form, the CDR3 reads TGCGCCAGCAGCCCGGGACTAGCGGGAGAATTAGGGAATGAGCAGTTCTTC. Residues: CASSPGLAGELGNEQFF.

V and J are TRBV14 and TRBJ2-7; D is uncertain. V was shortened by 3 bases and J by 4 bases, with 13 bases between the two germline ends. The CDR3 has 14 amino acids. From germline, CDR1 is SGHDN and CDR2 FVKESK. CDR3 loop: CASSQQVGRYEQYF. The CDR3 nucleotides read TGTGCCAGCAGCCAGCAGGTTGGAAGGTACGAGCAGTACTTC.

CDR3 DNA: TGTGCCAGCAGCCAAGGCAGTCCAGGGACTAGCGGGAGCTACGAGCAGTACTTC. This encodes CASSQGSPGTSGSYEQYF. The chain employs TRBV3-1 and TRBJ2-7, with TRBD2 matching 14 bases. J was trimmed by 3 bases and V by 1 base; bases with no gene match: 8. Germline CDR1 reads LGHDT; CDR2 reads YNNKEL (reference sequence). This CDR3 contains 18 residues.

This clonotype occurred a few times. The J gene is TRBJ2-1, the V gene TRBV7-2; 7 positions match TRBD2. Germline V lookup: CDR1 SGHTA, CDR2 FQGNSA. J was trimmed by 8 bases and V by 3 bases; bases with no gene match: 10. The CDR3 is made up of 15 amino acids. In DNA, the CDR3 is TGTGCCAGCAGCTTCACTCGGGGGGAGAGGTATGAGCAGTTCTTC. Its translation is CASSFTRGERYEQFF.

A few counts support this clonotype. The rearrangement links TRBV15 to TRBJ1-5, with D perhaps TRBD1 (5 bases). This CDR3 comprises 14 residues. Per germline, CDR1 LNHNV and CDR2 YYDKDF (reference sequence). V was pared by 1 base and J by 7 bases, with 11 bases between. The CDR3 here is CATSRAQGTQPQHF. DNA for the CDR3: TGTGCCACCAGCAGAGCGCAGGGTACCCAGCCCCAGCATTTT.

This clonotype was counted only a few times. V gene TRBV20-1 combines with J gene TRBJ1-6; perhaps TRBD1 as D (6 bases). Germline V gene sequence: CDR1 DFQATT, CDR2 SNEGSKA (reference sequence). Trimming removed 6 bases at V and 11 bases at J, with 20 bases between. The length of the CDR3 is 14 residues. The CDR3 loop reads CSAKQGGIRTPLHF. In nucleotides, the CDR3 is TGCAGTGCGAAACAAGGGGGAATCAGGACACCCCTCCACTTT.

This clonotype was observed a handful of times. The rearrangement links TRBV7-8 to TRBJ2-7, with TRBD1 identical over 8 bases. CDR1 and CDR2 (germline): SGHVS, FQNEAQ. The junction had 7 bases not matched to a gene; V was cut back by 5 bases and J by 1 base. The CDR3 totals 15 residues. The CDR3 reads CASSLPGQASYEQYF. The DNA of the CDR3 is TGTGCCAGCAGCCTCCCGGGACAGGCTTCCTACGAGCAGTACTTC.

Only a few counts were recorded for this clonotype. The chain links TRBV29-1 to TRBJ2-5; D gene ambiguous. The CDR3 sequence is 13 residues long. Germline CDR1 is SQVTM and CDR2 is ANQGSEA. V was pared by 7 bases and J by 1 base, with 13 bases between. In DNA, the CDR3 is TGCAGCGCCACGAGGACGGTCCAAGAGACCCAGTACTTC. This codes for CSATRTVQETQYF. The full variable domain, rest sourced from reference TRBV29-1 and TRBJ2-5, is SAVISQKPSRDICQRGTSLTIQCQVDSQVTMMFWYRQQPGQSLTLIATANQGSEATYESGFVIDKFPISRPNLTFSTLTVSNMSPEDSSIYLCSATRTVQETQYFGPGTRLLVL.

The CDR3 nucleotides are TGTGCCAGCAGACCTAGCGGGAGATTATACGAGCAGTACTTC. It codes for CASRPSGRLYEQYF. The V gene is TRBV27, the J gene TRBJ2-7; TRBD2 matches at 10 bases. Germline trimming cut 6 bases from V and 4 bases from J; bases unmatched to any gene: 6. Germline values: CDR1 MNHEY, CDR2 SMNVEV (reference sequence). The CDR3 runs to 14 residues.